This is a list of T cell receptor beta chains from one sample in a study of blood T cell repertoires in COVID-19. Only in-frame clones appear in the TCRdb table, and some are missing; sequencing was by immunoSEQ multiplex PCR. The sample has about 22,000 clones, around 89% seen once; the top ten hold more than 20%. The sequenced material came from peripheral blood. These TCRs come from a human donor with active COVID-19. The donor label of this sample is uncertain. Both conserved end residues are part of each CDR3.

CDR3aa: CASSQDPGSSGNTIYF
v_gene: TRBV3-1/TRBV3-2
j_gene: TRBJ1-3

CDR3aa: CASSRGQGNGYTF
v_gene: TRBV18
j_gene: TRBJ1-2

CDR3aa: CATSGAVHGYTF
v_gene: TRBV15
j_gene: TRBJ1-2

CDR3aa: CAASKGSSGNTIYF
v_gene: TRBV6-5
j_gene: TRBJ1-3

CDR3aa: CASSLTGVPYEQYF
v_gene: TRBV9
j_gene: TRBJ2-7

CDR3aa: CASSPSRGAVDTQYF
v_gene: TRBV18
j_gene: TRBJ2-3

CDR3aa: CASSGLAASTDTQYF
v_gene: TRBV6-2/TRBV6-3
j_gene: TRBJ2-3

CDR3aa: CAWSLNTKGGTEAFF
v_gene: TRBV30
j_gene: TRBJ1-1

CDR3aa: CASRRDLRDIQYF
v_gene: TRBV19
j_gene: TRBJ2-4

CDR3aa: CASSISGTGKTEAFF
v_gene: TRBV19
j_gene: TRBJ1-1

CDR3aa: CASSRQGYSNQPQHF
v_gene: TRBV7-8
j_gene: TRBJ1-5

CDR3aa: CASSLGDSTGYEQYF
v_gene: TRBV27
j_gene: TRBJ2-7

CDR3aa: CASSPGTRGAYEQYF
v_gene: TRBV18
j_gene: TRBJ2-7

CDR3aa: CASSSGTGDNNSPLHF
v_gene: TRBV5-1
j_gene: TRBJ1-6

CDR3aa: CASGINNSPLHF
v_gene: TRBV6-5
j_gene: TRBJ1-6

CDR3aa: CSAVPPGNYGYTF
v_gene: TRBV29-1
j_gene: TRBJ1-2

CDR3aa: CASSPTANSYEQYF
v_gene: TRBV18
j_gene: TRBJ2-7

CDR3aa: CSVARGNIDEQFF
v_gene: TRBV29-1
j_gene: TRBJ2-1

CDR3aa: CASSTLGGTNYGYTF
v_gene: TRBV19
j_gene: TRBJ1-2

CDR3aa: CASSSLTGGKTSPLHF
v_gene: TRBV19
j_gene: TRBJ1-6

CDR3aa: CASSREGEGTDTQYF
v_gene: TRBV19
j_gene: TRBJ2-3

CDR3aa: CASSQETGQGFGEQFF
v_gene: TRBV3-1/TRBV3-2
j_gene: TRBJ2-1

CDR3aa: CASSVALGGYTF
v_gene: TRBV9
j_gene: TRBJ1-2

CDR3aa: CASGPGSSYNEQFF
v_gene: TRBV11-2
j_gene: TRBJ2-1

CDR3aa: CASSESQGTNAEAFF
v_gene: TRBV10-1
j_gene: TRBJ1-1

CDR3aa: CASSQTADQETQYF
v_gene: TRBV7-2
j_gene: TRBJ2-5

CDR3aa: CASSLYPGWNYGYTF
v_gene: TRBV11-1
j_gene: TRBJ1-2

CDR3aa: CASSDRGGAGGAYGYTF
v_gene: TRBV7-9
j_gene: TRBJ1-2

CDR3aa: CASSIATGGAGETQYF
v_gene: TRBV7-7
j_gene: TRBJ2-5

CDR3aa: CASSFTSNEQFF
v_gene: TRBV7-9
j_gene: TRBJ2-1

CDR3aa: CAISDGGASNYGYTF
v_gene: TRBV10-3
j_gene: TRBJ1-2

CDR3aa: CASSAGGSAFF
v_gene: TRBV14
j_gene: TRBJ1-1

CDR3aa: CASSQDRRRGDTGELFF
v_gene: TRBV3-1/TRBV3-2
j_gene: TRBJ2-2

CDR3aa: CAIGGWGSGTEQYF
v_gene: TRBV10-3
j_gene: TRBJ2-7

CDR3aa: CASNIQGPNSPLHF
v_gene: TRBV27
j_gene: TRBJ1-6

CDR3aa: CASSLDRNYGYTF
v_gene: TRBV5-1
j_gene: TRBJ1-2

CDR3aa: CASSEIRDFWGLTDTQYF
v_gene: TRBV2
j_gene: TRBJ2-3

CDR3aa: CASSIRDRGGQPQHF
v_gene: TRBV19
j_gene: TRBJ1-5

CDR3aa: CASSPGGVTQPQHF
v_gene: TRBV27
j_gene: TRBJ1-5

CDR3aa: CASSQTSGSGDTQYF
v_gene: TRBV7-9
j_gene: TRBJ2-3

CDR3aa: CASSLTFGQGGKNIQYF
v_gene: TRBV7-9
j_gene: TRBJ2-4

CDR3aa: CSVGGGNYGYTF
v_gene: TRBV29-1
j_gene: TRBJ1-2

CDR3aa: CASSLEGRGSYEQYF
v_gene: TRBV5-1
j_gene: TRBJ2-7

CDR3aa: CASHSGRRDEQYF
v_gene: TRBV28
j_gene: TRBJ2-7

CDR3aa: CASSLYGGRLGDTEAFF
v_gene: TRBV7-9
j_gene: TRBJ1-1

CDR3aa: CASSPLSQGIPTNEKLFF
v_gene: TRBV7-2
j_gene: TRBJ1-4

CDR3aa: CASSEQQRSYEQYF
v_gene: TRBV2
j_gene: TRBJ2-7

CDR3aa: CASSFGFQETQYF
v_gene: TRBV7-3
j_gene: TRBJ2-5

CDR3aa: CASSKAEDRPNTEAFF
v_gene: TRBV21-1
j_gene: TRBJ1-1

CDR3aa: CASSSGQGRMDGYTF
v_gene: TRBV5-4
j_gene: TRBJ1-2

CDR3aa: CASSRKGQGDHNEQFF
v_gene: TRBV14
j_gene: TRBJ2-1

CDR3aa: CASSPGTGGYNEQFF
v_gene: TRBV6-5
j_gene: TRBJ2-1

CDR3aa: CSGLDRGDGQYF
v_gene: TRBV29-1
j_gene: TRBJ2-7

CDR3aa: CSASRGDRGPDTQYF
v_gene: TRBV20-1
j_gene: TRBJ2-3

CDR3aa: CASSLTGLAAYEQYF
v_gene: TRBV7-3
j_gene: TRBJ2-7